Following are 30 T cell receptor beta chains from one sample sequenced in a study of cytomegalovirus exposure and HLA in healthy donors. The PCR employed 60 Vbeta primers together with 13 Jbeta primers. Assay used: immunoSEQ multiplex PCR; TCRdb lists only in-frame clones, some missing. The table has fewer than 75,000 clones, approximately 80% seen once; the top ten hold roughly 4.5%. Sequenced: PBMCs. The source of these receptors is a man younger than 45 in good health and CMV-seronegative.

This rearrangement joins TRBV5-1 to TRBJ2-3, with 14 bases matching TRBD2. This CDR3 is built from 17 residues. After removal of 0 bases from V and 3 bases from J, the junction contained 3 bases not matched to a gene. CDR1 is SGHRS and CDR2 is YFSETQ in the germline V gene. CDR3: CASSLDGTSGSTDTQYF. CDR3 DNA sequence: TGCGCCAGCAGCTTGGATGGGACTAGCGGGAGTACAGATACGCAGTATTTT.

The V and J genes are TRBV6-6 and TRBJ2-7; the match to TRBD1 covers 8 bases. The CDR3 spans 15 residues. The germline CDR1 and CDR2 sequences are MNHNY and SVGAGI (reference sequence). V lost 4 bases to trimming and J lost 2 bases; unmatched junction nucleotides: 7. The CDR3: CASSSGTGRAYEQYF. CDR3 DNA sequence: TGTGCCAGCAGTTCCGGGACAGGCAGGGCCTACGAGCAGTACTTC.

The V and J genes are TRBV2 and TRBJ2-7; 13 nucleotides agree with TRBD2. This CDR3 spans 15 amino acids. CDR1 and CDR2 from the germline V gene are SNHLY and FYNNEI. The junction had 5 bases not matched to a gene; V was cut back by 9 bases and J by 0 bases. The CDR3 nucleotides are TGTGCCAGTAGGACTAGCGGGGGTAGCTCCTACGAGCAGTACTTC. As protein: CASRTSGGSSYEQYF.

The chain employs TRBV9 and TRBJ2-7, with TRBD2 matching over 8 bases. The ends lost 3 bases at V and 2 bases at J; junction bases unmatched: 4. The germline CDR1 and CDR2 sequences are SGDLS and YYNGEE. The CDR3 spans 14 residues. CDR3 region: CASSATSVAYEQYF. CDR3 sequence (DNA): TGTGCCAGCAGCGCGACTAGCGTAGCCTACGAGCAGTACTTC.

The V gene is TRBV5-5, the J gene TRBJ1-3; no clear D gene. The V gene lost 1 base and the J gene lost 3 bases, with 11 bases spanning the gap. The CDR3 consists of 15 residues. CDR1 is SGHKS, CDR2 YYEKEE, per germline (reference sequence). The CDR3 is CASSLRTAGGNTIYF. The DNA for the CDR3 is TGTGCCAGCAGCTTGCGCACCGCCGGTGGAAACACCATATATTTT.

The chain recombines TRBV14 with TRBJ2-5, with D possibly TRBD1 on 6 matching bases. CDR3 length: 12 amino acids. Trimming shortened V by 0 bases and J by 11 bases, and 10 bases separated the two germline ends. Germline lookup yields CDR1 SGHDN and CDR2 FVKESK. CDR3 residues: CASSQDGTRQYF. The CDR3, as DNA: TGTGCCAGCAGCCAAGATGGGACACGGCAGTACTTC.

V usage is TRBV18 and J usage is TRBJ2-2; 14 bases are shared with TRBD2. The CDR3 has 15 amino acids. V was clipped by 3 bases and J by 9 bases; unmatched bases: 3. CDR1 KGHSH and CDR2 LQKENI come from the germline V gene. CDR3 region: CASSPGLAGVRELFF. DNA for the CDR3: TGTGCCAGCTCACCGGGACTAGCGGGAGTACGGGAGCTGTTTTTT.

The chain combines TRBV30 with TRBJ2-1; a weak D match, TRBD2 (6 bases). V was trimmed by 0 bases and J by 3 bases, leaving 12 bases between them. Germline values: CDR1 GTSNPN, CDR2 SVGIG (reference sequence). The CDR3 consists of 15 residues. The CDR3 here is CAWSVPQGGYNEQFF. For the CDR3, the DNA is TGTGCCTGGAGTGTACCGCAGGGAGGCTACAATGAGCAGTTCTTC.

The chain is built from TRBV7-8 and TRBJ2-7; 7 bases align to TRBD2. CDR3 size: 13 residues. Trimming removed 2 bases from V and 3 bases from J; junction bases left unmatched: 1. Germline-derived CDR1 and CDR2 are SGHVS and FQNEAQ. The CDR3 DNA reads TGTGCCAGCAGCTTACGGGGGGTCTACGAGCAGTACTTC. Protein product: CASSLRGVYEQYF.

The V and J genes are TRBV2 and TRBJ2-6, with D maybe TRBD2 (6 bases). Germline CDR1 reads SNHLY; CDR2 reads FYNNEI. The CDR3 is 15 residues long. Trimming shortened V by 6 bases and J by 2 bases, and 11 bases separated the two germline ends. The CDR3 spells CASSAGGAGANVLTF. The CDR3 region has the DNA TGTGCCAGCAGCGCCGGGGGTGCTGGGGCCAACGTCCTGACTTTC.

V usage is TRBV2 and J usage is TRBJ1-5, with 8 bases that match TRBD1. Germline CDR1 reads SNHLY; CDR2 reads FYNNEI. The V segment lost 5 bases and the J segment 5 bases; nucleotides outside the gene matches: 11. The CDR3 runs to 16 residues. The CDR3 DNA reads TGTGCCAGCAGTCCAACTACAGGGGGTGGTGATCAGCCCCAGCATTTT. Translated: CASSPTTGGGDQPQHF.

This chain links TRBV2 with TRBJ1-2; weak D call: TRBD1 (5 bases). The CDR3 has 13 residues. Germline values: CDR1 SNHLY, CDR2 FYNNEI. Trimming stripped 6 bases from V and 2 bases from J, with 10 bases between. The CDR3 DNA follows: TGTGCCAGCAGGACGACAGCGAACTATGGCTACACCTTC. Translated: CASRTTANYGYTF.

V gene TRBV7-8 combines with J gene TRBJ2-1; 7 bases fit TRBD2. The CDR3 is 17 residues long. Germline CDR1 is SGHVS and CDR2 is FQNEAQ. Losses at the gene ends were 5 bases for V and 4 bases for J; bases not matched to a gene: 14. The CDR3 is CASSQAWGRASYNEQFF. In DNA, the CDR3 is TGTGCCAGCAGCCAAGCATGGGGGAGGGCCAGTTACAATGAGCAGTTCTTC.

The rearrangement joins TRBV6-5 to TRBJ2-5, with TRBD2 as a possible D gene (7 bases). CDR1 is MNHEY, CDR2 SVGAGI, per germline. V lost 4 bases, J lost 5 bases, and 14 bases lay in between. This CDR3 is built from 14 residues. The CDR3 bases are TGTGCCAGCAGTTTAGGGGGGGGCGGGGAGACCCAGTACTTC. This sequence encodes CASSLGGGGETQYF.

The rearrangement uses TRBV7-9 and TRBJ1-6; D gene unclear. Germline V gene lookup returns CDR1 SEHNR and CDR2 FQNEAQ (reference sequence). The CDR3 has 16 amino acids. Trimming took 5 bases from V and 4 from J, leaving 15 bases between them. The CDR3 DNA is TGTGCCAGCAGCCCCCCCTTGGCAGGTTATAATTCACCCCTCCACTTT. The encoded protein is CASSPPLAGYNSPLHF.

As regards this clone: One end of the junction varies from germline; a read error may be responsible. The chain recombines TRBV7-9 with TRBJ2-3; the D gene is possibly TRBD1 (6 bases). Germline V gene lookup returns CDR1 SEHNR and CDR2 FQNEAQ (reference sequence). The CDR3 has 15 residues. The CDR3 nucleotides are TGTTCCAGCAGCTATTCAGGGGCCCACACAGATACGCAGTATTTT. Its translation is CSSSYSGAHTDTQYF.

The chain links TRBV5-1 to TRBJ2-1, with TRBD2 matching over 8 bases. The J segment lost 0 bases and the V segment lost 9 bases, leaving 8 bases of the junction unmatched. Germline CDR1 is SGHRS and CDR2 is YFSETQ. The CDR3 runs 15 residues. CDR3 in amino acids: CATTRGGSSYNEQFF. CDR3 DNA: TGCGCCACCACCCGGGGGGGGAGCTCCTACAATGAGCAGTTCTTC.

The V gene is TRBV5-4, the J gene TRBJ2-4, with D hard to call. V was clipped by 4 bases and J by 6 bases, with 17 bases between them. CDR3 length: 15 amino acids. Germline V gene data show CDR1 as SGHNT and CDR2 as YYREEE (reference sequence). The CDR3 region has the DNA TGTGCCAGCAGCCTGTCGGAATTTGCAGGAAACATTCAGTACTTC. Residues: CASSLSEFAGNIQYF.

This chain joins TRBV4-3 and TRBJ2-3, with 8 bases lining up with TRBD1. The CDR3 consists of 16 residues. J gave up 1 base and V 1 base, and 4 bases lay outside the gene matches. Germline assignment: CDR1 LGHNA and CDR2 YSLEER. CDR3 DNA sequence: TGCGCCAGCAGCCAAGGTCACAGGGGGGGCACAGATACGCAGTATTTT. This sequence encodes CASSQGHRGGTDTQYF.

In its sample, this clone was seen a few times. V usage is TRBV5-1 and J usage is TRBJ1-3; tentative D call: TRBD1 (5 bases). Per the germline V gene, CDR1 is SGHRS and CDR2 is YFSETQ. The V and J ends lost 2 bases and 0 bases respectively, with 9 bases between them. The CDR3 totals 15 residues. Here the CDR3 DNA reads TGCGCCAGCAGCTTTGACGGACACTCTGGAAACACCATATATTTT. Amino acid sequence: CASSFDGHSGNTIYF.

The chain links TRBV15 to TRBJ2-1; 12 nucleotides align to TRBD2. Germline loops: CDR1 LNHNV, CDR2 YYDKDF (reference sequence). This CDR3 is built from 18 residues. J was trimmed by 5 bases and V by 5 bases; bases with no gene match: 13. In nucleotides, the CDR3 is TGTGCCACCAGCGCCGGACTAGCGGGGACCCTTAGGAACAATGAGCAGTTCTTC. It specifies CATSAGLAGTLRNNEQFF.

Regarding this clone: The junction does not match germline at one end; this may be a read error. The CDR3 reads CSSSLAAGQVGEAFF. The CDR3 region has the DNA TGTTCCAGCAGCTTAGCCGCGGGACAGGTGGGAGAAGCTTTCTTT. The chain is built from TRBV7-9 and TRBJ1-1, with TRBD1 matching 8 bases. This CDR3 has 15 amino acids. Germline V gene sequence: CDR1 SEHNR, CDR2 FQNEAQ (reference sequence).

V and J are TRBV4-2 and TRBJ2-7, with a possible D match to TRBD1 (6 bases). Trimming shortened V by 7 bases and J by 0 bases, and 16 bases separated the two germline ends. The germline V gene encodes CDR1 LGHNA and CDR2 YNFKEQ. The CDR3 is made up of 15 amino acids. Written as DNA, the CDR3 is TGTGCCAGCACCCCCCGACAGGAGAGCTCCTACGAGCAGTACTTC. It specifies CASTPRQESSYEQYF.

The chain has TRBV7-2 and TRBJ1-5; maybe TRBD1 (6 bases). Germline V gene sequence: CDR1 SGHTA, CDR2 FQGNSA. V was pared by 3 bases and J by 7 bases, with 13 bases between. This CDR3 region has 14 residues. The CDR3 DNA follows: TGTGCCAGCAGCTTCACAGGGCCCGGGCAGCCCCAGCATTTT. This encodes CASSFTGPGQPQHF.

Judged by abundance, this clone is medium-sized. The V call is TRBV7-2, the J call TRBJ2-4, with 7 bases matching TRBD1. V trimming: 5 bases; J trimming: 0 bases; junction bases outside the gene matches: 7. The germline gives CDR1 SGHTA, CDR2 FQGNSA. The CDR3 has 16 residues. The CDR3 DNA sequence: TGTGCCAGCAGCGTATCCGGGACAGTAGCCAAAAACATTCAGTACTTC. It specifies CASSVSGTVAKNIQYF. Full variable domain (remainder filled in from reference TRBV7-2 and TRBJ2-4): GAGVSQSPSNKVTEKGKDVELRCDPISGHTALYWYRQSLGQGLEFLIYFQGNSAPDKSGLPSDRFSAERTGGSVSTLTIQRTQQEDSAVYLCASSVSGTVAKNIQYFGAGTRLSVL.

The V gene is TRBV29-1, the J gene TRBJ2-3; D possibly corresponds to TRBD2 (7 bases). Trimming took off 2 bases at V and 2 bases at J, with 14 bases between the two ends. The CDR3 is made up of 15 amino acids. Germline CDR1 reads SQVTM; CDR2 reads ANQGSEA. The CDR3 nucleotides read TGCAGCGTTGAATCGGGGGGCAGGGTCACAGATACGCAGTATTTT. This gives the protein CSVESGGRVTDTQYF.

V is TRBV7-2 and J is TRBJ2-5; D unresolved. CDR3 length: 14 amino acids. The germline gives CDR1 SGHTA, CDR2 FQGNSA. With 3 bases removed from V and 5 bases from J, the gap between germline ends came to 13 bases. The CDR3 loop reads CASSFSSQSETQYF. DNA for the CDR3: TGTGCCAGCAGCTTCTCGTCACAGTCGGAGACCCAGTACTTC.

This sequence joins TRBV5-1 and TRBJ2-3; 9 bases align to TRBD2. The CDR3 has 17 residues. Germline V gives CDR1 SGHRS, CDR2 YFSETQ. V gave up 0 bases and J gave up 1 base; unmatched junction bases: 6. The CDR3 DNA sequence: TGCGCCAGCAGCTTGGTGGCTAGCGGGGCAGGCACAGATACGCAGTATTTT. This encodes CASSLVASGAGTDTQYF.

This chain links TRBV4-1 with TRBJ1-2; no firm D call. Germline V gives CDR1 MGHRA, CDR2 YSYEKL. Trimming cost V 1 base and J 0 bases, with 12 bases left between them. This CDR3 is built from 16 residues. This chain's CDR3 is CASSQGRAAANYGYTF. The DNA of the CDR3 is TGCGCCAGCAGCCAAGGGAGGGCAGCAGCTAACTATGGCTACACCTTC.

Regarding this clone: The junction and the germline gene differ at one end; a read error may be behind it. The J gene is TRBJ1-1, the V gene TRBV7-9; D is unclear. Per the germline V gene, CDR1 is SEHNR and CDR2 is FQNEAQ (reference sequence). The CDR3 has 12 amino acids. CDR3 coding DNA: TGTTCCAGCAGCTCCCTAGGAACTGAAGCTTTCTTT. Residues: CSSSSLGTEAFF.